These T cell receptor beta chains were read from a single sample in a study of shared clonotypes between healthy human individuals. TCRdb keeps only in-frame clones here, not all; method: immunoSEQ multiplex PCR. The sample shows 560,000 or so clones, roughly 96% of them seen only once. Source material: naive CD8+ T cells sorted from blood. These receptor sequences come from a woman aged 25 to 39 in good health. Both conserved end residues are part of each CDR3. A D gene is named only where the DNA matches it firmly. Clone size is shown for a subset of rows, as once, few, many or a class of expanded clone.

size	J	D	V	CDR3	DNA
NA	TRBJ1-2	NA	TRBV5-6	CASSLSGGDRDTF	TGTGCCAGCAGCTTGAGTGGTGGGGATAGGGACACCTTC
NA	TRBJ2-7	TRBD1	TRBV15	CATSRTNDRGHEQYF	TGTGCCACCAGCAGAACAAATGACAGGGGCCACGAGCAGTACTTC
NA	TRBJ2-2	NA	TRBV6-5	CASSYSAESGELFF	TGTGCCAGCAGTTACTCGGCGGAGTCCGGGGAGCTGTTTTTT
NA	TRBJ2-5	NA	TRBV7-8	CASSSTIDPQETQYF	TGTGCCAGCAGCTCCACGATTGACCCCCAAGAGACCCAGTACTTC
NA	TRBJ2-2	NA	TRBV10-1	CASSESVRGAPNTGELFF	TGCGCCAGCAGTGAGTCGGTCCGGGGGGCCCCGAACACCGGGGAGCTGTTTTTT
NA	TRBJ1-2	NA	TRBV29-1	CSVRDSITTNYGYTF	TGCAGCGTTCGCGACAGCATAACTACTAACTATGGCTACACCTTC
NA	TRBJ2-5	TRBD1	TRBV9	CASSNRQGKETQYF	TGTGCCAGCAGCAACCGACAGGGGAAAGAGACCCAGTACTTC
NA	TRBJ2-1	NA	TRBV10-2	CASSNNEQFF	TGCGCCAGCAGTAACAATGAGCAGTTCTTC
NA	TRBJ2-2	TRBD2	TRBV9	CASSDPMTSGIDTGELFF	TGTGCCAGCAGCGATCCCATGACTAGCGGGATCGACACCGGGGAGCTGTTTTTT
NA	TRBJ2-5	TRBD1	TRBV23-1	CASSHIQGKETQYF	TGCGCCAGCAGTCACATACAGGGGAAAGAGACCCAGTACTTC
NA	TRBJ2-5	NA	TRBV28	CASSPGLTPETQYF	TGTGCCAGCAGTCCTGGACTAACCCCAGAGACCCAGTACTTC
NA	TRBJ2-1	NA	TRBV7-8	CASSLDNEQFF	TGTGCCAGCAGCCTAGACAATGAGCAGTTCTTC
once	TRBJ2-1	TRBD2	TRBV2	CASSFSGREQFF	TGTGCCAGCAGCTTTAGCGGGAGAGAGCAGTTCTTC
NA	TRBJ2-2	NA	TRBV7-9	CASSLTRVPTGELFF	TGTGCCAGCAGCCTCACCAGGGTTCCGACGGGGGAGCTGTTTTTT
NA	TRBJ2-5	TRBD2	TRBV27	CASTSGLAGRTQYF	TGTGCCAGCACCTCGGGACTAGCGGGAAGGACCCAGTACTTC
once	TRBJ2-5	NA	TRBV11-2	CASSSLGETQYF	TGTGCCAGCAGCTCATTGGGAGAGACCCAGTACTTC
NA	TRBJ2-7	TRBD1	TRBV5-1	CASSLELTTGGTYEQYF	TGCGCCAGCAGCTTGGAACTGACGACAGGGGGAACCTACGAGCAGTACTTC
once	TRBJ2-7	NA	TRBV5-8	CASSFSSVGEFQYYEQYF	TGTGCCAGCAGCTTTTCCTCCGTCGGGGAGTTCCAATACTACGAGCAGTACTTC
NA	TRBJ2-1	NA	TRBV28	CASSPPLLIPNGYNEQFF	TGTGCCAGCAGTCCGCCCCTTCTGATCCCCAATGGCTACAATGAGCAGTTCTTC
NA	TRBJ2-3	TRBD1	TRBV7-9	CASSARTGGTDTQYF	TGTGCCAGCAGCGCCAGGACAGGGGGCACAGATACGCAGTATTTT
NA	TRBJ2-7	NA	TRBV7-9	CASSLAQGSFYEQYF	TGTGCCAGCAGCTTAGCTCAGGGGTCTTTCTACGAGCAGTACTTC
NA	TRBJ2-1	NA	TRBV29-1	CSVEWGAGGSEQFF	TGCAGCGTTGAGTGGGGGGCAGGCGGAAGTGAGCAGTTCTTC
once	TRBJ2-3	TRBD1	TRBV2	CASSGTDFTDTQYF	TGTGCCAGCAGCGGGACAGATTTCACAGATACGCAGTATTTT
NA	TRBJ2-5	TRBD2	TRBV27	CASKMLAAEETQYF	TGTGCCAGCAAGATGCTAGCGGCGGAAGAGACCCAGTACTTC
NA	TRBJ2-1	NA	TRBV27	CASATQSDEQFF	TGTGCCAGCGCCACGCAGAGCGATGAGCAGTTCTTC
NA	TRBJ1-1	NA	TRBV27	CASSPTVENTEAFF	TGTGCCAGCAGCCCGACAGTGGAGAACACTGAAGCTTTCTTT
NA	TRBJ2-5	TRBD1	TRBV6-5	CASRRTGGNQETQYF	TGTGCCAGCAGGAGGACAGGGGGAAACCAAGAGACCCAGTACTTC
NA	TRBJ1-5	TRBD1	TRBV27	CASSDDPTGGGQPQHF	TGTGCCAGCAGTGACGATCCTACAGGGGGCGGCCAGCCCCAGCATTTT
NA	TRBJ1-5	NA	TRBV4-1	CASSQDRRTQPQHF	TGCGCCAGCAGCCAAGATCGGAGGACTCAGCCCCAGCATTTT
NA	TRBJ2-7	TRBD2	TRBV28	CASSGSTDEQYF	TGTGCCAGTAGCGGGAGTACCGACGAGCAGTACTTC
NA	TRBJ1-1	NA	TRBV7-3	CASSQTGYTEAFF	TGTGCCAGCAGTCAAACAGGGTACACTGAAGCTTTCTTT
NA	TRBJ1-2	TRBD1	TRBV27	CASSLDRQGVPYGYTF	TGTGCCAGCAGTTTAGATCGGCAGGGGGTGCCCTATGGCTACACCTTC
NA	TRBJ2-1	NA	TRBV27	CASSFGTGSNNEQFF	TGTGCCAGCAGTTTTGGTACAGGGAGCAACAATGAGCAGTTCTTC
NA	TRBJ2-3	NA	TRBV2	CASTASEPDTQYF	TGTGCCAGCACGGCTAGTGAGCCAGATACGCAGTATTTT
NA	TRBJ1-2	NA	TRBV10-2	CASRKRPERDISNYGYTF	TGCGCCAGCAGGAAAAGACCGGAGAGGGACATCAGTAACTATGGCTACACCTTC
NA	TRBJ2-3	TRBD2	TRBV6-4	CASGTGGICTDTQYF	TGTGCCAGCGGTACGGGGGGGATTTGCACAGATACGCAGTATTTT
few	TRBJ1-2	TRBD1	TRBV7-9	CASSSRTGTDGYTF	TGTGCCAGCAGCTCCAGGACAGGGACGGATGGCTACACCTTC
NA	TRBJ2-3	NA	TRBV9	CASSVPDSTDTQYF	TGTGCCAGCAGCGTACCCGACAGCACAGATACGCAGTATTTT
NA	TRBJ2-1	NA	TRBV19	CASSTTGTEQFF	TGTGCCAGTAGTACTACAGGGACTGAGCAGTTCTTC
NA	TRBJ1-1	NA	TRBV7-2	CASSSQATEAFF	TGTGCCAGCAGCTCGCAGGCCACTGAAGCTTTCTTT
NA	TRBJ1-1	NA	TRBV27	CASSTGNTEAFF	TGTGCCAGCAGTACCGGGAACACTGAAGCTTTCTTT
NA	TRBJ2-1	TRBD1	TRBV19	CASSNRGFYNEQFF	TGTGCCAGTAGTAACAGGGGGTTTTACAATGAGCAGTTCTTC
NA	TRBJ2-3	NA	TRBV28	CASSFRTTILTDTQYF	TGTGCCAGCAGTTTCCGGACTACAATCCTCACAGATACGCAGTATTTT
NA	TRBJ1-5	NA	TRBV2	CASSVRGNQPQHF	TGTGCCAGCAGCGTTAGGGGTAACCAGCCCCAGCATTTT
NA	TRBJ1-1	NA	TRBV11-2	CASSPGGGPEAFF	TGTGCCAGCAGCCCCGGGGGGGGGCCTGAAGCTTTCTTT
NA	TRBJ2-1	NA	TRBV16	CASSQFVLRNNEQFF	TGTGCCAGCAGCCAATTTGTCCTCAGGAACAATGAGCAGTTCTTC
NA	TRBJ2-5	NA	TRBV7-9	CASSLANGDQETQYF	TGTGCCAGCAGCTTAGCGAACGGGGACCAAGAGACCCAGTACTTC
NA	TRBJ1-2	NA	TRBV4-1	CASSQGYGYTF	TGCGCCAGCAGCCAGGGCTATGGCTACACCTTC
NA	TRBJ1-4	NA	TRBV5-8	CASSPPWPRPTNEKLFF	TGTGCCAGCAGCCCACCGTGGCCGCGGCCAACTAATGAAAAACTGTTTTTT
NA	TRBJ1-2	TRBD1	TRBV25-1	CASSESHRGHGYTF	TGTGCCAGCAGTGAATCCCACAGGGGGCATGGCTACACCTTC
NA	TRBJ2-3	NA	TRBV10-3	CAISGFDNTQYF	TGTGCCATCAGTGGATTTGATAATACGCAGTATTTT
NA	TRBJ1-3	NA	TRBV2	CASREATGSGNTIYF	TGTGCCAGCAGAGAAGCTACAGGCTCTGGAAACACCATATATTTT